These T cell receptor beta chains were read from a single sample in a study of blood T cell repertoires in COVID-19. The method was immunoSEQ multiplex PCR; TCRdb's version includes in-frame clones alone and lacks a portion of them. In the table there are approximately 360,000 clones, roughly 89% of which are singletons. Sequenced sample: peripheral blood. Receptors originate from a man aged 18 to 30 with active or convalescent COVID-19. Both conserved end residues are part of each CDR3. Each record gives: clone size, J gene, V gene, D gene, CDR3 length, CDR3 DNA, CDR3 protein. The D gene is left open where the match is weak. Clone size is stated in some rows and not others, as once, few, many or a class when expanded.

>-|TRBJ1-2|TRBV7-8|TRBD1|14
TGTGCCAGCAGCTCGAGGACAGGCCTGGGGGGCTACACCTTC
CASSSRTGLGGYTF
>-|TRBJ2-3|TRBV5-1|TRBD2|13
TGCGCCAGCAAGGCTAGCGGGAGAGCTGCGCAGTATTTT
CASKASGRAAQYF
>-|TRBJ2-4|TRBV3-1/TRBV3-2|-|17
TGTGCCAGCAGCCCTAAGCCCGGGAACCTAGCCAAAAACATTCAGTACTTC
CASSPKPGNLAKNIQYF
>-|TRBJ1-3|TRBV18|-|16
TGTGCCAGCTCACCACCGGGCCAGGGGCTCGGAAACACCATATATTTT
CASSPPGQGLGNTIYF
>-|TRBJ2-7|TRBV5-1|-|13
TGCGCCAGCAGCTTGGCATGGGCGGGGGAGCAGTACTTC
CASSLAWAGEQYF
>once|TRBJ1-5|TRBV18|-|13
TGTGCCAGCTCACCGGGGCGCAATCAGCCCCAGCATTTT
CASSPGRNQPQHF
>-|TRBJ2-7|TRBV6-2/TRBV6-3|-|14
TGTGCCAGCAGTTACTCAGCCGGCTCCTACGAGCAGTACTTC
CASSYSAGSYEQYF
>-|TRBJ2-7|TRBV5-1|-|17
TGCGCCAGCAGCTTGGGTGGCTCCGGGACATATTCCTACGAGCAGTACTTC
CASSLGGSGTYSYEQYF
>-|TRBJ1-1|TRBV2|-|13
TGTGCCAGCAGAGGACAGTTGAACACTGAAGCTTTCTTT
CASRGQLNTEAFF
>-|TRBJ1-2|TRBV3-1/TRBV3-2|-|15
TGTGCCAGCAGCCAACTACCCACAGGGAACAATGGCTACACCTTC
CASSQLPTGNNGYTF
>-|TRBJ2-7|TRBV15|TRBD1|15
TGTGCCACCACCCGGGACAGGGGGCCGCTCAACGAGCAGTACTTC
CATTRDRGPLNEQYF
>-|TRBJ2-3|TRBV7-2|-|16
TGTGCCAGCAGCTTAGAGCCCCGCGGGGTCACAGATACGCAGTATTTT
CASSLEPRGVTDTQYF
>many|TRBJ1-1|TRBV2|-|12
TGTGCCAGCAACATCAGGGGTACTGAAGCTTTCTTT
CASNIRGTEAFF
>-|TRBJ2-3|TRBV5-1|-|17
TGCGCCAGCAGCTTGAACCCACCGGGAACTAGCACAGATACGCAGTATTTT
CASSLNPPGTSTDTQYF
>-|TRBJ2-7|TRBV29-1|-|12
TGCAGCGTTGAACAGGGGTGGGACGAGCAGTACTTC
CSVEQGWDEQYF
>-|TRBJ2-3|TRBV7-2|TRBD2|17
TGTGCCAGCAGCTTAGACTCGGCTAGCGGGGTCACAGATACGCAGTATTTT
CASSLDSASGVTDTQYF
>-|TRBJ2-2|TRBV7-9|-|12
TGTGCCGCAAAACGGTTCACCGGGGAGCTGTTTTTT
CAAKRFTGELFF
>-|TRBJ2-7|TRBV24-1|TRBD1|13
TGTGCCACCAGTGATCCGACAGGGTACGAGCAGTACTTC
CATSDPTGYEQYF
>-|TRBJ1-4|TRBV4-3|TRBD1|16
TGCGCCAGCAGCCATGTACTCCGGGACAGTAATGAAAAACTGTTTTTT
CASSHVLRDSNEKLFF
>-|TRBJ2-2|TRBV28|-|14
TGTGCCAGCAGTCCCCCCGGGGTGGGAGGGGAGCTGTTTTTT
CASSPPGVGGELFF
>-|TRBJ2-1|TRBV11-3|TRBD2|17
TGTGCCAGCAGCTTAGTCTCTAGCGGGAGGGCCCTCAATGAGCAGTTCTTC
CASSLVSSGRALNEQFF